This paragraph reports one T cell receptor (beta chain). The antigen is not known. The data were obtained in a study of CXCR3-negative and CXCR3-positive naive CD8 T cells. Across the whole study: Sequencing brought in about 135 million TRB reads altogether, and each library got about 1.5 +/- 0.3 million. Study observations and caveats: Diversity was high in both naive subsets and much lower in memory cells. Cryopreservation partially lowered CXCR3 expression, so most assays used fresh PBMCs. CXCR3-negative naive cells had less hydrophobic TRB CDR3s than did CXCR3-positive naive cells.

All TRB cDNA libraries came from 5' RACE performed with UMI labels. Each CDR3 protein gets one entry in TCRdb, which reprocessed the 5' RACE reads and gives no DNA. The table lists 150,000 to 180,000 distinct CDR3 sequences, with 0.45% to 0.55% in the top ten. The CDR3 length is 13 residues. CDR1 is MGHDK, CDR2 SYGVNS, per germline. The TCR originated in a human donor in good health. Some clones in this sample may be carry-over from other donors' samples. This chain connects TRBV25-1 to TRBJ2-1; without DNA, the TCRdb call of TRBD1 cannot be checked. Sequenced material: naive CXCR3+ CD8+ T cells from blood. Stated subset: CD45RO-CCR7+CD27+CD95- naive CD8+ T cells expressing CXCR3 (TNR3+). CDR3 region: CASRPTGVGEQFF.